The 32 T cell receptor beta chains given below trace back to one sample, sequenced in a study of T cell changes during pregnancy in multiple sclerosis. Clones were sequenced by immunoSEQ multiplex PCR, and TCRdb holds only the in-frame ones, with some missing. The sample gives 25,000 to 35,000 clones, roughly 86% of which show up once; around 8% is in the top ten. This specimen was CD8+ T cells from peripheral blood mononuclear cells, taken in the second trimester of pregnancy. The receptors here all came from a female donor with multiple sclerosis, enrolled in a pregnancy study.

This chain connects TRBV6-5 to TRBJ2-2; 11 bases line up with TRBD2. The germline CDR1 and CDR2 sequences are MNHEY and SVGAGI. This CDR3 region has 14 residues. V lost 8 bases and J lost 8; bases outside the gene matches: 7. CDR3 in DNA: TGTGCCAGCCGAGTAGCGGGGGGGCGTGGGGAGCTGTTTTTT. The encoded protein is CASRVAGGRGELFF.

The chain uses TRBV9 and TRBJ2-3; maybe TRBD2 (7 bases). Germline-derived CDR1 and CDR2 are SGDLS and YYNGEE. The V gene lost 0 bases and the J gene lost 5 bases, with 16 bases spanning the gap. CDR3 length equals 16 residues. CDR3 nucleotides: TGTGCCAGCAGCGTAGAAGGGGGGGGGTGGGAAGATACGCAGTATTTT. Protein: CASSVEGGGWEDTQYF.

This clone appeared a single time. As DNA, the CDR3 is TGTGCCAGCCGAACGGACAGTTCCACTGAAGCTTTCTTT. Translating it yields CASRTDSSTEAFF. This chain connects TRBV6-1 to TRBJ1-1; D may be TRBD1 (6 bases). V shed 8 bases and J shed 4 bases, with 14 bases lying between them. CDR3 length: 13 residues. Per germline, CDR1 MNHNS and CDR2 SASEGT.

The V call is TRBV15, the J call TRBJ1-2, with 9 bases identical to TRBD1. Germline V gene lookup returns CDR1 LNHNV and CDR2 YYDKDF (reference sequence). The J segment lost 0 bases and the V segment lost 5 bases, leaving 10 bases of the junction unmatched. This CDR3 is built from 17 residues. CDR3 coding DNA: TGTGCCACCAGCTCCCCCGGGACAGGGAGGGCTAACTATGGCTACACCTTC. The encoded protein is CATSSPGTGRANYGYTF.

This clone was seen once. The chain recombines TRBV10-3 with TRBJ2-7, with D maybe TRBD1 (6 bases). V was trimmed by 2 bases and J by 1 base, leaving 9 bases between them. Germline assignment: CDR1 ENHRY and CDR2 SYGVKD. The CDR3 length is 14 residues. This chain's CDR3 is CAISEDRRSYEQYF. The CDR3 nucleotides are TGTGCCATCAGTGAGGACAGGAGATCCTACGAGCAGTACTTC.

This chain links TRBV4-3 with TRBJ2-1, with TRBD2 as a possible D gene (6 bases). The V end was cut by 1 base, the J end by 7 bases, with 11 bases between. The germline gives CDR1 LGHNA, CDR2 YSLEER. The CDR3 loop spans 14 amino acids. CDR3 bases: TGCGCCAGCAGCCAAGTGGAGGGTACAAATGAGCAGTTCTTC. It codes for CASSQVEGTNEQFF.

The genes are TRBV6-5 and TRBJ1-2, with TRBD1 as a possible D gene (6 bases). The V gene lost 2 bases and the J gene lost 7 bases, with 11 bases spanning the gap. In germline, CDR1 is MNHEY, CDR2 SVGAGI. This CDR3 has 13 amino acids. In nucleotides, the CDR3 is TGTGCCAGCAGTTACGCGGACAGCTCTGGCTACACCTTC. Its translation: CASSYADSSGYTF.

The chain employs TRBV4-1 and TRBJ2-7; D not certain. The V and J ends lost 1 base and 1 base respectively, with 5 bases between them. The CDR3 loop spans 13 amino acids. Germline V gives CDR1 MGHRA, CDR2 YSYEKL. CDR3 in amino acids: CASSQAVSYEQYF. The CDR3 DNA is TGCGCCAGCAGCCAAGCCGTTTCCTACGAGCAGTACTTC.

The genes are TRBV28 and TRBJ2-2, with TRBD1 matching over 7 bases. This CDR3 is built from 14 residues. Germline V gene sequence: CDR1 MDHEN, CDR2 SYDVKM. Trimming at V came to 5 bases and at J to 3 bases, leaving 3 bases not matched to a gene. CDR3 nucleotide sequence: TGTGCCAGCAGTCTTACAGGGGACACCGGGGAGCTGTTTTTT. The encoded protein is CASSLTGDTGELFF.

The chain is built from TRBV2 and TRBJ2-1; TRBD1 aligns across 8 bases. The CDR3 is 15 residues long. Trimming took 6 bases from V and 8 from J; bases not matched to a gene: 12. Germline CDR1 and CDR2: SNHLY and FYNNEI. The CDR3 bases are TGTGCCAGCAGCTCGGACAGGGAGGTTTGGGATGAGCAGTTCTTC. Translated, it gives CASSSDREVWDEQFF.

The chain couples TRBV30 to TRBJ2-7; TRBD2 aligns across 7 bases. V dropped 2 bases and J dropped 3; count of bases not matched to a gene: 7. The V gene's germline CDR1 is GTSNPN and CDR2 SVGIG (reference sequence). The CDR3 runs to 14 residues. In nucleotides, the CDR3 is TGTGCCTGGAGTAGAAGGGGCGGGAGCTACGAGCAGTACTTC. Protein: CAWSRRGGSYEQYF.

The gene calls are TRBV2 and TRBJ1-1; no clear D gene. This CDR3 is built from 13 residues. Trimming took 4 bases from V and 6 from J, leaving 12 bases between them. CDR1 is SNHLY, CDR2 FYNNEI, per germline. This chain's CDR3 is CASSGAGRPEAFF. Written as DNA, the CDR3 is TGTGCCAGCAGTGGGGCAGGAAGGCCTGAAGCTTTCTTT. Together with reference TRBV2 and TRBJ1-1, the CDR3 gives the full variable domain: EPEVTQTPSHQVTQMGQEVILRCVPISNHLYFYWYRQILGQKVEFLVSFYNNEISEKSEIFDDQFSVERPDGSNFTLKIRSTKLEDSAMYFCASSGAGRPEAFFGQGTRLTVV.

The J gene is TRBJ2-7, the V gene TRBV5-1; D perhaps matches TRBD2 (6 bases). The CDR3 has 15 amino acids. Germline loops: CDR1 SGHRS, CDR2 YFSETQ. The germline V and J ends were trimmed by 0 bases and 4 bases, with 14 bases remaining between them. This CDR3 reads CASSLAPGRGYEQYF. CDR3 coding DNA: TGCGCCAGCAGCTTGGCTCCCGGGAGAGGGTACGAGCAGTACTTC.

The V and J genes are TRBV6-5 and TRBJ1-1; D not certain. Germline V CDR1 and CDR2: MNHEY, SVGAGI. The CDR3 totals 15 residues. V was pared by 7 bases and J by 2 bases, with 17 bases between. CDR3 sequence (DNA): TGTGCCAGCAACTTCCGTGAGGGCACTAACACTGAAGCTTTCTTT. Translated: CASNFREGTNTEAFF.

The chain employs TRBV28 and TRBJ2-7; TRBD1 aligns across 9 bases. The CDR3 covers 14 residues. Germline V gene sequence: CDR1 MDHEN, CDR2 SYDVKM. V trimming: 8 bases; J trimming: 0 bases; junction bases outside the gene matches: 5. CDR3 DNA sequence: TGTGCCAGCCTCGAGACAGGGGGCTCCTACGAGCAGTACTTC. Translating it yields CASLETGGSYEQYF.

The V call is TRBV28, the J call TRBJ1-6; tentatively, D is TRBD1 (6 bases). The CDR3 has 17 amino acids. Per the germline V gene, CDR1 is MDHEN and CDR2 is SYDVKM. V gave up 4 bases and J gave up 0 bases, with 13 bases separating them. The CDR3 DNA sequence: TGTGCCAGCAGTTCGCCCCAGGGGACCTCCTATAATTCACCCCTCCACTTT. It codes for CASSSPQGTSYNSPLHF.

This chain's CDR3 is CASSSGLAGGLQSSYNEQFF. The CDR3 nucleotides read TGTGCCAGCAGCTCAGGACTAGCGGGGGGGCTACAGAGCTCCTACAATGAGCAGTTCTTC. V usage is TRBV7-3 and J usage is TRBJ2-1; 15 nucleotides line up with TRBD2. The length of the CDR3 is 20 residues. J lost 0 bases, V lost 4 bases, and 10 bases had no gene match. Looked up from germline, CDR1 is SGHTA and CDR2 is FQGTGA. The whole variable domain, remainder taken from reference TRBV7-3 and TRBJ2-1, is GAGVSQTPSNKVTEKGKYVELRCDPISGHTALYWYRQSLGQGPEFLIYFQGTGAADDSGLPNDRFFAVRPEGSVSTLKIQRTERGDSAVYLCASSSGLAGGLQSSYNEQFFGPGTRLTVL.

This clone has just one count. The CDR3 DNA reads TGCGCCAGCAGCCAAGATCCCAGCGGGGGGGCTGAGACCCAGTACTTC. Protein: CASSQDPSGGAETQYF. The chain has TRBV4-3 and TRBJ2-5, with 10 nucleotides matching TRBD2. CDR1 is LGHNA and CDR2 is YSLEER in the germline V gene. Trimming removed 0 bases from V and 5 bases from J; junction bases left unmatched: 6. This CDR3 has 16 amino acids.

The chain recombines TRBV21-1 with TRBJ1-1; the table's D call, TRBD1, has no DNA check behind it. TRBV21-1 is assigned pseudogene status. The CDR3 has 15 residues. The CDR3 nucleotides read TGTGCCAGCAGTCGCGCCCGACATTTGAACACTGAAGCTTTCTTT. Translated: CASSRARHLNTEAFF.

The chain employs TRBV29-1 and TRBJ2-1; 7 nucleotides line up with TRBD1. The CDR3 consists of 16 residues. Germline values: CDR1 SQVTM, CDR2 ANQGSEA. The V and J ends lost 3 bases and 4 bases, in that order; junction bases with no gene match: 12. The CDR3, as DNA: TGCAGCGTTGAGCCGCTCGGGCAGGGGGTTTACAATGAGCAGTTCTTC. Translating gives CSVEPLGQGVYNEQFF.

This rearrangement joins TRBV7-8 to TRBJ1-1; 7 bases are a match to TRBD1. Trimming at V came to 8 bases and at J to 0 bases, leaving 9 bases not matched to a gene. The germline gives CDR1 SGHVS, CDR2 FQNEAQ. The CDR3 has 15 residues. This CDR3 reads CASVVVRGVNTEAFF. The CDR3 nucleotides read TGTGCCAGCGTGGTAGTCAGGGGGGTGAACACTGAAGCTTTCTTT.

The chain carries TRBV4-1 and TRBJ2-1; 15 bases align to TRBD2. Germline-derived CDR1 and CDR2 are MGHRA and YSYEKL. The CDR3 sequence is 17 residues long. V lost 2 bases to trimming and J lost 5 bases; unmatched junction nucleotides: 4. The CDR3 region is CASSQRTSGGADNEQFF. CDR3 DNA sequence: TGCGCCAGCAGCCAAAGGACTAGCGGGGGGGCTGACAATGAGCAGTTCTTC.

The V and J genes are TRBV29-1 and TRBJ2-7; D uncertain. Germline values: CDR1 SQVTM, CDR2 ANQGSEA. CDR3 length: 10 residues. Trimming took off 4 bases at V and 5 bases at J, with 6 bases between the two ends. CDR3 DNA sequence: TGCAGCGTTGTCGAGCACGAGCAGTACTTC. This translates into CSVVEHEQYF.

The chain links TRBV6-1 to TRBJ2-5, with D tentatively TRBD2 (6 bases). CDR1 and CDR2 (germline): MNHNS, SASEGT. CDR3 length: 18 amino acids. Trimming cost V 4 bases and J 5 bases, with 26 bases left between them. This CDR3 reads CASSATADGGVFWETQYF. The CDR3 nucleotides read TGTGCCAGCAGTGCGACGGCTGACGGGGGAGTATTTTGGGAGACCCAGTACTTC.

This clone was counted between two and nine times. The chain couples TRBV28 to TRBJ1-5; 9 nucleotides align to TRBD1. V lost 3 bases to trimming and J lost 6 bases; unmatched junction nucleotides: 6. The CDR3 spans 15 residues. Germline CDR1 is MDHEN and CDR2 is SYDVKM. CDR3: CASSFGGQGFQPQHF. Written as DNA, the CDR3 is TGTGCCAGCAGTTTCGGGGGACAGGGTTTTCAGCCCCAGCATTTT.

The gene calls are TRBV4-1 and TRBJ1-1, with no clear D. V lost 1 base to trimming and J lost 1 base, with 13 bases between them. This CDR3 contains 16 residues. Germline CDR1 is MGHRA and CDR2 is YSYEKL. The CDR3 is CASSQVVVRENTEAFF. CDR3 DNA sequence: TGCGCCAGCAGCCAAGTCGTAGTGAGGGAGAACACTGAAGCTTTCTTT.

The chain uses TRBV6-5 and TRBJ2-2; perhaps TRBD2 as D (6 bases). The length of the CDR3 is 14 residues. Trimming removed 6 bases from V and 10 bases from J, with 18 bases in between. Germline CDR1 MNHEY, CDR2 SVGAGI. CDR3 residues: CASSPSAGPEELFF. The CDR3 coding sequence is TGTGCCAGCAGCCCGTCCGCGGGGCCGGAGGAGCTGTTTTTT.

The CDR3 loop reads CASSFGLGGTEAFF. CDR3 in DNA: TGTGCCAGCAGTTTCGGACTGGGGGGCACTGAAGCTTTCTTT. The chain joins TRBV27 to TRBJ1-1, with D maybe TRBD1 (5 bases). The CDR3 is made up of 14 amino acids. Germline V lookup: CDR1 MNHEY, CDR2 SMNVEV (reference sequence). Trimming stripped 3 bases from V and 4 bases from J, with 12 bases between.

This rearrangement joins TRBV5-6 to TRBJ1-2; 8 bases agree with TRBD1. The CDR3 spans 13 residues. The V segment lost 2 bases and the J segment 4 bases; nucleotides outside the gene matches: 1. The germline CDR1 and CDR2 sequences are SGHDT and YYEEEE. DNA for the CDR3: TGTGCCAGCAGCTTTACAGGGGGCTATGGCTACACCTTC. It codes for CASSFTGGYGYTF. Together with reference TRBV5-6 and TRBJ1-2, the CDR3 gives the full variable domain: DAGVTQSPTHLIKTRGQQVTLRCSPKSGHDTVSWYQQALGQGPQFIFQYYEEEERQRGNFPDRFSGHQFPNYSSELNVNALLLGDSALYLCASSFTGGYGYTFGSGTRLTVV.

V gene TRBV7-7 combines with J gene TRBJ1-1; D might be TRBD1 (6 bases). Germline loops: CDR1 SSHAT, CDR2 FNYEAQ (reference sequence). This CDR3 contains 14 residues. CDR3 protein: CADRGGRWSTEAFF. CDR3 DNA: TGTGCGGATCGCGGGGGCAGGTGGAGCACTGAAGCTTTCTTT. The full variable domain, its missing parts supplied by reference TRBV7-7 and TRBJ1-1, is GAGVSQSPRYKVTKRGQDVTLRCDPISSHATLYWYQQALGQGPEFLTYFNYEAQPDKSGLPSDRFSAERPEGSISTLTIQRTEQRDSAMYRCADRGGRWSTEAFFGQGTRLTVV.

Written as DNA, the CDR3 is TGTGCCAGCAGCGGCGGGGGCACTGAAGCTTTCTTT. It translates to CASSGGGTEAFF. The V and J genes are TRBV9 and TRBJ1-1, with D possibly being TRBD1 (5 bases). Per the germline V gene, CDR1 is SGDLS and CDR2 is YYNGEE. The CDR3 contains 12 residues. V was shortened by 3 bases and J by 4 bases, with 7 bases between the two germline ends.

V is TRBV5-1 and J is TRBJ2-2; D not certain. The CDR3 covers 13 residues. Trimming stripped 1 base from V and 6 bases from J, with 7 bases between. The V gene's germline CDR1 is SGHRS and CDR2 YFSETQ. DNA of the CDR3: TGCGCCAGCAGCTTGAGAGTCCCCGGGGAGCTGTTTTTT. Its protein is CASSLRVPGELFF. The full variable domain, with the rest looked up from reference TRBV5-1 and TRBJ2-2, is KAGVTQTPRYLIKTRGQQVTLSCSPISGHRSVSWYQQTPGQGLQFLFEYFSETQRNKGNFPGRFSGRQFSNSRSEMNVSTLELGDSALYLCASSLRVPGELFFGEGSRLTVL.